This T cell receptor (beta chain) is drawn from a study of metastatic and nonmetastatic thyroid tumors. Study as a whole: Comparison of repertoires was carried out across blood and tumor or nodule tissue from malignant and benign thyroid patients. The study, taken as a whole, reports: According to reports, the diversity of TCR beta was significantly higher in malignant thyroid tumors than in benign nodules, and this held in both blood and tumor samples.

Patients had received no treatment of any kind before thyroid surgery. Germline V lookup: CDR1 GTSNPN, CDR2 SVGIG (reference sequence). CDR3 size: 14 residues. The V end was cut by 4 bases, the J end by 1 base, with 10 bases between. This clone has at least ten counts. The antigen remains unidentified. How the authors handled the data: Between-group CDR3 differences, defined by clinicopathological status, yielded a distant-metastasis classifier for papillary thyroid cancer. TCRdb reassembled clones from the PCR reads with MiXCR. TCRdb, not the original authors, processed these V and J calls. Seen here are approximately 90,000 clones, approximately 12% observed once, and the top ten hold around 10%.

The sample taken for sequencing was blood. The chain employs TRBV30 and TRBJ2-2; D perhaps matches TRBD1 (6 bases). The receptor was isolated from a female donor with papillary thyroid cancer or a benign thyroid nodule (not recorded which). Some clones in this sample may be carry-over from other donors' samples. This CDR3 is CAWNRVVNTGELFF. The CDR3 DNA sequence: TGTGCCTGGAACAGGGTGGTGAACACCGGGGAGCTGTTTTTT.